This T cell receptor beta chain emerged from a study of cytomegalovirus exposure and HLA in healthy donors. Study outcomes and limitations: Among the most significant clusters, several appeared linked to common viral pathogens in a later analysis. Serostatus for CMV was the only available immune exposure information. The study listed 150 to 200 cytomegalovirus-associated TCR beta chains.

This clone was found a few times. Antigen specificity is unknown. The PCR contained 60 Vbeta and 13 Jbeta primers. Methods used by the authors: In a later analysis, about 12 million of tens of millions of unique beta chains occurred in at least two donors. Assay used: immunoSEQ multiplex PCR; TCRdb lists only in-frame clones, some missing. V and J calls and clone size are given by that table; D and trimming were obtained from the DNA. The sample lists approximately 160,000 clones, approximately 72% occurring once. The CDR3 totals 13 residues. J gave up 6 bases and V 3 bases, and 3 bases lay outside the gene matches. Per the germline V gene, CDR1 is SGHDT and CDR2 is YYEEEE.

This clonotype originated in a man aged 45 to 65 in good health and CMV-seronegative. The sequenced sample consisted of PBMCs. The V call is TRBV5-6, the J call TRBJ1-1, with 9 bases that match TRBD1. CDR3 amino acids: CASSYGTGPEAFF. CDR3 in DNA: TGTGCCAGCAGCTACGGGACAGGGCCTGAAGCTTTCTTT.